This T cell receptor (beta chain) was captured in a study of vaccination effects on CD4 cells after COVID-19. Study-wide results and caveats: Clones induced by infection and by vaccine showed marked clonal contraction late after vaccination. Few convalescent patients, and no early post-infection timepoints, were available to the study.

Culturing for more than 9 days preceded CD4+ T cell isolation. Between March and December 2020, the person had a SARS-CoV-2 infection that PCR confirmed. A half-medium replacement with IL-2 medium was carried out on days 3 and 7. Trimming removed 10 bases from V and 1 base from J, with 19 bases in between. The V gene's germline CDR1 is KGHDR and CDR2 SFDVKD. The CDR3 is 16 residues long. Clones were sequenced by immunoSEQ multiplex PCR, and TCRdb holds only the in-frame ones, with some missing. This sample yields roughly 60,000 clones, of which approximately 70% are seen a single time; 20% to 25% belongs to the top ten. Notes on this clone: Its matching antigen is unknown.

The sequences come from CD4+ T cells from PBMCs cultured without peptide, collected before COVID-19 vaccination. The source of this sequence is a human donor who had a prior SARS-CoV-2 infection. This chain joins TRBV24-1 and TRBJ2-1; D perhaps matches TRBD2 (6 bases). The CDR3 sequence: CATGGSTADSYNEQFF. CDR3 DNA: TGTGCCACGGGGGGATCCACAGCGGATTCCTACAATGAGCAGTTCTTC.